The clone carrying this T cell receptor (beta chain) was detected only once. Deletions cut 0 bases from V and 2 bases from J, with 12 bases between. CDR1 and CDR2 from the germline V gene are SGHRS and YFSETQ. The CDR3 sequence is 15 residues long. Libraries were prepared by immunoSEQ multiplex PCR; TCRdb keeps only in-frame clonotypes and omits some of them. The repertoire includes about 200,000 clones, roughly 84% of them detected once, and 15% to 20% sits in the top ten. These data are taken from a study of blood T cell repertoires in COVID-19. Study-level information: Some COVID-19 samples were acute and others convalescent; all came from the United States, Italy and Spain. T cells, B-cell-depleted T cells, or PBMCs provided the cDNA or gDNA that served as material.

The chain couples TRBV5-1 to TRBJ2-7; no firm D call. The specimen sequenced was peripheral blood. The TCR was taken from a man in his fifties with COVID-19, enrolled during active disease. The CDR3 coding sequence is TGCGCCAGCAGCTTGGGCGGTGGCGTAACCTACGAGCAGTACTTC. Amino acid sequence: CASSLGGGVTYEQYF.